These 23 T cell receptor beta chains were all obtained from the same sample, sequenced in a study of response to subunit inactivated influenza vaccine listed by TCRdb under 2018. Libraries were constructed by RT-PCR. The sequencer was an Illumina HiSeq 2500. TCRdb reprocessing: public reads trimmed at Q25 with fastp, clones called with MiXCR, in-frame beta chains kept. Each record represents a unique CDR3 protein, reported with the most common genes and DNA among its rows. In this sample the table shows fewer than 750,000 distinct CDR3 sequences, less than 15% of which occur a single time. 11% of the sample is in the top ten clones. The sample in question was PBMCs from blood, obtained approximately 12 days after vaccination. The receptors derive from a man in his forties or fifties who received an inactivated influenza vaccine. Donor details come from another sample of the same person, matched by shared clones.

The V and J genes are TRBV11-3 and TRBJ2-1; 9 bases agree with TRBD1. Trimming cost V 2 bases and J 4 bases; bases outside gene matches: 6. The CDR3 length is 16 residues. Germline assignment: CDR1 SGHNT and CDR2 YENEEA. The CDR3 nucleotides read TGTGCCAGCAGCTTAAAAACGACAGGGGGTTACAATGAGCAGTTCTTC. It codes for CASSLKTTGGYNEQFF.

The table lists this clonotype with a few counts. J is TRBJ2-1 and V is TRBV7-8; 12 positions agree with TRBD2. The V segment lost 5 bases and the J segment 6 bases; nucleotides outside the gene matches: 5. This CDR3 is built from 15 residues. The germline gives CDR1 SGHVS, CDR2 FQNEAQ. The CDR3 reads CASSTGLAGSNEQFF. Here the CDR3 DNA reads TGTGCCAGCAGCACGGGACTAGCGGGTAGCAATGAGCAGTTCTTC.

The table lists this clonotype with a few counts. The rearrangement links TRBV5-1 to TRBJ2-1; 8 positions agree with TRBD1. The CDR3 runs 14 residues. Trimming removed 4 bases from V and 6 bases from J; junction bases left unmatched: 6. CDR1 is SGHRS and CDR2 is YFSETQ in the germline V gene. The CDR3 spells CASSDGQGINEQFF. The CDR3, as DNA: TGCGCCAGCAGCGACGGACAGGGTATCAATGAGCAGTTCTTC.

V usage is TRBV18 and J usage is TRBJ2-7; D may be TRBD2 (7 bases). V lost 3 bases, J lost 5 bases, and 14 bases lay in between. There are 14 residues in the CDR3. CDR1 and CDR2 from the germline V gene are KGHSH and LQKENI. CDR3 nucleotide sequence: TGTGCCAGCTCACCCATAAGGGGGAGGGACGAGCAGTACTTC. Its protein is CASSPIRGRDEQYF. The full variable domain, its missing parts supplied by reference TRBV18 and TRBJ2-7, is NAGVMQNPRHLVRRRGQEARLRCSPMKGHSHVYWYRQLPEEGLKFMVYLQKENIIDESGMPKERFSAEFPKEGPSILRIQQVVRGDSAAYFCASSPIRGRDEQYFGPGTRLTVT.

This clonotype showed up just a few times. The chain recombines TRBV6-2 or TRBV6-3 with TRBJ2-5, with a possible D match to TRBD2 (5 bases). This CDR3 is built from 14 residues. CDR1 MNHEY and CDR2 SVGEGT come from the germline V gene. V was cut by 2 bases and J by 5 bases, with 12 bases left in between. CDR3 DNA: TGTGCCAGCAGTTACAGGGAGCTTCTGGAGACCCAGTACTTC. Translation gives CASSYRELLETQYF.

The chain has TRBV20-1 and TRBJ2-7; D ambiguous. The CDR3 length is 13 residues. The germline gives CDR1 DFQATT, CDR2 SNEGSKA (reference sequence). With 5 bases removed from V and 0 bases from J, the gap between germline ends came to 11 bases. CDR3 in DNA: TGCAGTGCTCATGACACCTTCTCCTACGAGCAGTACTTC. This encodes CSAHDTFSYEQYF.

This clonotype came up a few times. The chain is built from TRBV5-1 and TRBJ2-7; D is ambiguous. The germline V gene encodes CDR1 SGHRS and CDR2 YFSETQ. Trimming shortened V by 0 bases and J by 1 base, and 14 bases separated the two germline ends. CDR3 length equals 16 residues. This chain's CDR3 is CASSLEAYTGSYEQYF. The CDR3 DNA reads TGCGCCAGCAGCTTGGAGGCTTACACCGGATCCTACGAGCAGTACTTC.

This chain uses TRBV7-2 with TRBJ1-6; D remains ambiguous. With 0 bases removed from V and 10 bases from J, the gap between germline ends came to 10 bases. CDR3 length: 14 amino acids. Germline lookup yields CDR1 SGHTA and CDR2 FQGNSA. The CDR3 DNA follows: TGTGCCAGCAGCTTAGCGCCGATTGGGTCACCCCTCCACTTT. Translated: CASSLAPIGSPLHF.

The chain uses TRBV4-3 and TRBJ1-2; 12 positions match TRBD1. Germline V lookup: CDR1 LGHNA, CDR2 YSLEER. There are 14 residues in the CDR3. The V gene end was trimmed by 3 bases and the J gene end by 8 bases; junction bases not matched to a gene: 4. The CDR3 nucleotides are TGCGCCAGCAGCCAGGGACAGGGGGCTGAGGGCTACACCTTC. Encoded protein: CASSQGQGAEGYTF.

The CDR3 sequence: CASSPIGGGTDTQYF. The CDR3 DNA follows: TGTGCCAGCAGCCCTATTGGCGGTGGCACAGATACGCAGTATTTT. The chain combines TRBV7-2 with TRBJ2-3; D uncertain. V lost 5 bases and J lost 1, with 13 bases in between. This CDR3 spans 15 amino acids. From germline, CDR1 is SGHTA and CDR2 FQGNSA.

This clonotype came up a few times. V gene TRBV12-3 or TRBV12-4 combines with J gene TRBJ2-6; D tentatively reads TRBD1 or TRBD2 (5 bases each). Trimming removed 5 bases at V and 1 base at J, with 15 bases between. This CDR3 has 17 residues. The CDR3 loop is CASSSGDAWSGANVLTF. CDR3 nucleotide sequence: TGTGCCAGCAGTAGTGGGGACGCTTGGTCTGGGGCCAACGTCCTGACTTTC.

J is TRBJ2-3 and V is TRBV7-9; no clear D. Between the trimmed V and J ends, which lost 3 bases and 0 bases, there was a span of 13 bases. Germline CDR1 reads SEHNR; CDR2 reads FQNEAQ (reference sequence). CDR3 length: 16 amino acids. The CDR3 sequence: CASSFGSHPSTDTQYF. In nucleotides, the CDR3 is TGTGCCAGCAGCTTCGGAAGCCATCCTAGCACAGATACGCAGTATTTT.

Only one count was recorded for this clonotype. This chain uses TRBV28 with TRBJ1-2; D possibly corresponds to TRBD1 (5 bases). V lost 3 bases and J 6 bases, leaving 20 bases between the germline ends. Per the germline V gene, CDR1 is MDHEN and CDR2 is SYDVKM. The CDR3 extends over 16 amino acids. The CDR3 is CASSFPSLWGEHGYTF. DNA for the CDR3: TGTGCCAGCAGTTTCCCCTCCCTTTGGGGGGAGCATGGCTACACCTTC.

This clonotype was seen at least ten times. The genes are TRBV6-5 and TRBJ2-1; D might be TRBD1 (5 bases). CDR1 and CDR2 from the germline V gene are MNHEY and SVGAGI. The CDR3 is 15 amino acids. V was pared by 4 bases and J by 2 bases, with 12 bases between. The CDR3 protein is CASSLRSGPYNEQFF. The CDR3 nucleotides read TGTGCCAGCAGTTTACGGTCAGGGCCCTACAATGAGCAGTTCTTC.

The J gene is TRBJ2-6, the V gene TRBV11-1; 13 bases fit TRBD2. The trim removed 5 bases at V and 3 bases at J, leaving 7 bases unmatched. This CDR3 has 18 amino acids. CDR1 SGHAT and CDR2 FQDESV come from the germline V gene (reference sequence). CDR3 region: CASSTRTSGRSGANVLTF. The CDR3 region has the DNA TGTGCCAGCAGCACCCGGACTAGCGGGAGAAGTGGGGCCAACGTCCTGACTTTC. The full variable domain, completed using reference TRBV11-1 and TRBJ2-6, is EAEVAQSPRYKITEKSQAVAFWCDPISGHATLYWYRQILGQGPELLVQFQDESVVDDSQLPKDRFSAERLKGVDSTLKIQPAELGDSAMYLCASSTRTSGRSGANVLTFGAGSRLTVL.

The J gene is TRBJ2-7, the V gene TRBV7-8, with D tentatively TRBD1 (6 bases). Germline V CDR1 and CDR2: SGHVS, FQNEAQ. The CDR3 is 15 amino acids. Deletions cut 5 bases from V and 6 bases from J, with 20 bases between. The CDR3 DNA is TGTGCCAGCAGCCGTGGGGACAACCCTAGGACCGAGCAGTACTTC. As protein: CASSRGDNPRTEQYF. Variable domain in full (rest from reference TRBV7-8 and TRBJ2-7): GAGVSQSPRYKVAKRGQDVALRCDPISGHVSLFWYQQALGQGPEFLTYFQNEAQLDKSGLPSDRFFAERPEGSVSTLKIQRTQQEDSAVYLCASSRGDNPRTEQYFGPGTRLTVT.

The V and J genes are TRBV5-1 and TRBJ1-4; D is possibly TRBD1 (6 bases). Trimming removed 4 bases at V and 6 bases at J, with 16 bases between. CDR1 and CDR2 from the germline V gene are SGHRS and YFSETQ. The CDR3 spans 15 residues. The CDR3 loop reads CASSATGGADEKLFF. Written as DNA, the CDR3 is TGCGCCAGCAGCGCGACAGGCGGAGCCGATGAAAAACTGTTTTTT.

The V gene is TRBV15, the J gene TRBJ2-7; 7 nucleotides align to TRBD1. The CDR3 length is 17 residues. The germline gives CDR1 LNHNV, CDR2 YYDKDF (reference sequence). Unmatched junction bases numbered 11, after V lost 3 bases and J lost 0 bases. The CDR3 DNA reads as TGTGCCACCAGCAGGCCAAGGAAGGGGACAGCCTCCTACGAGCAGTACTTC. Its translation: CATSRPRKGTASYEQYF. The variable domain in full, with the rest retrieved from reference TRBV15 and TRBJ2-7, is DAMVIQNPRYQVTQFGKPVTLSCSQTLNHNVMYWYQQKSSQAPKLLFHYYDKDFNNEADTPDNFQSRRPNTSFCFLDIRSPGLGDTAMYLCATSRPRKGTASYEQYFGPGTRLTVT.

This clonotype has a count of ten or more. CDR3 region: CASSDQVRREKLFF. CDR3 DNA: TGCGCCAGCAGCGACCAAGTGCGGCGTGAAAAACTGTTTTTT. J is TRBJ1-4 and V is TRBV5-1; D unresolved. V lost 4 bases and J 7 bases, leaving 14 bases between the germline ends. The CDR3 consists of 14 residues. Germline assignment: CDR1 SGHRS and CDR2 YFSETQ.

This clonotype was observed a few times. A junction boundary mismatches the germline segment, possibly from a read error. This rearrangement joins TRBV6-1 to TRBJ2-7, with D unclear. The germline V gene encodes CDR1 MNHNS and CDR2 SASEGT. This CDR3 has 12 residues. The CDR3 bases are TGTGTCAGCAGTGAGTTTGGTTACGAGCAGTACTTC. Protein sequence: CVSSEFGYEQYF.

The genes are TRBV5-1 and TRBJ2-4; D uncertain. This CDR3 has 14 residues. Germline CDR1 reads SGHRS; CDR2 reads YFSETQ. Trimming stripped 0 bases from V and 4 bases from J, with 8 bases between. The CDR3 is CASSLDSRKNIQYF. Written as DNA, the CDR3 is TGCGCCAGCAGCTTGGACAGTAGAAAAAACATTCAGTACTTC.

Worth noting for this clonotype: A read error may account for a junction end that differs from germline. The chain links TRBV6-1 to TRBJ1-1; D is unclear. Germline V gives CDR1 MNHNS, CDR2 SASEGT. This CDR3 has 14 residues. The CDR3 is CASRYSVHRAEALF. The CDR3 nucleotides are TGTGCCAGCAGGTACAGCGTTCACCGGGCTGAAGCTCTCTTT.

This clonotype appeared many times. The V call is TRBV29-1, the J call TRBJ1-1; the match to TRBD1 covers 8 bases. V trimming: 2 bases; J trimming: 5 bases; junction bases outside the gene matches: 4. Germline V gene sequence: CDR1 SQVTM, CDR2 ANQGSEA. CDR3 length: 13 amino acids. CDR3 sequence reads: CSVEQGARTEAFF. The DNA for the CDR3 is TGCAGCGTTGAACAGGGGGCTCGGACTGAAGCTTTCTTT.